One sample yielded the 27 T cell receptor beta chains listed below, sequenced in a study of identical twins. Via MiXCR, TCRdb re-called the 5' RACE reads, giving one row per CDR3 protein. The sample carries around 480,000 distinct CDR3 sequences, approximately 15% recorded once. The sample also formed part of further work on yellow fever vaccine responses in identical twins.

The specimen sequenced was CD4+ T cells sorted from blood. These receptors were taken from a young woman in good health.

The rearrangement joins TRBV20-1 to TRBJ2-7; D is ambiguous. V dropped 0 bases and J dropped 3 bases, with 18 bases sitting between them. CDR3 length equals 16 residues. CDR1 and CDR2 (germline): DFQATT, SNEGSKA (reference sequence). Here the CDR3 reads CSARDRLQPRHYEQYF. The CDR3 DNA sequence: TGCAGTGCTAGAGATCGGTTGCAGCCTAGGCACTACGAGCAGTACTTC.

The V call is TRBV5-1, the J call TRBJ2-5; 7 nucleotides align to TRBD1. Trimming at V came to 6 bases and at J to 5 bases, leaving 10 bases not matched to a gene. The CDR3 loop spans 14 amino acids. Germline-derived CDR1 and CDR2 are SGHRS and YFSETQ. The DNA of the CDR3 is TGCGCCAGCACCAGAAACAGGGGAACGGAGACCCAGTACTTC. Its protein product is CASTRNRGTETQYF.

The rearrangement uses TRBV6-1 and TRBJ1-5; 7 nucleotides match TRBD1. This CDR3 is 18 amino acids long. V was clipped by 1 base and J by 4 bases; unmatched bases: 13. Germline lookup yields CDR1 MNHNS and CDR2 SASEGT. The CDR3 region is CASSEGGGRLTGNQPQHF. CDR3 DNA sequence: TGTGCCAGCAGTGAAGGGGGGGGAAGGTTGACAGGGAATCAGCCCCAGCATTTT.

This clonotype was counted ten times or more. The chain carries TRBV2 and TRBJ2-7; D ambiguous. With 8 bases removed from V and 0 bases from J, the gap between germline ends came to 11 bases. The CDR3 consists of 13 residues. The germline CDR1 and CDR2 sequences are SNHLY and FYNNEI. The CDR3 nucleotides are TGTGCCAGCCTTTTAGACTTCTCCTACGAGCAGTACTTC. As protein: CASLLDFSYEQYF.

The V and J genes are TRBV18 and TRBJ1-6, with 9 bases that match TRBD1. From germline, CDR1 is KGHSH and CDR2 LQKENI. Losses at the gene ends were 3 bases for V and 7 bases for J; bases not matched to a gene: 7. This CDR3 has 16 amino acids. The CDR3 protein is CASSPVGQGRNSPLHF. The CDR3 DNA reads TGTGCCAGCTCACCGGTGGGACAGGGTAGGAATTCACCCCTCCACTTT.

The V call is TRBV6-1, the J call TRBJ2-1, with TRBD1 identical over 7 bases. V was pared by 2 bases and J by 7 bases, with 11 bases of the junction left unmatched. The CDR3 is made up of 16 amino acids. Germline V gene lookup returns CDR1 MNHNS and CDR2 SASEGT. The CDR3 protein is CASSERGQGVRNEQFF. The CDR3 coding sequence is TGTGCCAGCAGTGAAAGGGGGCAGGGGGTCCGAAATGAGCAGTTCTTC.

In its sample, this clonotype was seen many times. This rearrangement joins TRBV5-1 to TRBJ2-7; TRBD1 might be the D (6 bases). The germline CDR1 and CDR2 sequences are SGHRS and YFSETQ. V gave up 0 bases and J gave up 0 bases, with 10 bases separating them. The CDR3 sequence is 15 residues long. In DNA, the CDR3 is TGCGCCAGCAGCTTGGGGAGGACAGTCTCCTACGAGCAGTACTTC. Its protein product is CASSLGRTVSYEQYF.

This clonotype was counted only a few times. The V gene is TRBV6-5, the J gene TRBJ2-5; D is possibly TRBD1 or TRBD2 (5 bases each). Germline V gene lookup returns CDR1 MNHEY and CDR2 SVGAGI. V lost 2 bases and J lost 7, with 8 bases in between. The CDR3 has 12 amino acids. Here the CDR3 DNA reads TGTGCCAGCAGTTACATGAGGGGGACCCAGTACTTC. As protein: CASSYMRGTQYF.

The chain recombines TRBV14 with TRBJ2-1, with 7 bases that match TRBD1. This CDR3 has 19 residues. Germline values: CDR1 SGHDN, CDR2 FVKESK. The J segment lost 7 bases and the V segment lost 2 bases, leaving 20 bases of the junction unmatched. Written as DNA, the CDR3 is TGTGCCAGCAGCCAATATAAGATTGATGGGACAGCTTTCCTTAATGAGCAGTTCTTC. It codes for CASSQYKIDGTAFLNEQFF.

A few counts support this clonotype. V is TRBV12-3 or TRBV12-4 and J is TRBJ1-1; the D gene is possibly TRBD1 (6 bases). Trimming took off 5 bases at V and 0 bases at J, with 19 bases between the two ends. CDR3 length equals 17 residues. CDR3 protein: CASSPGGRGELNTEAFF. CDR3 coding DNA: TGTGCCAGCAGTCCGGGCGGCAGGGGCGAGTTGAACACTGAAGCTTTCTTT.

This clonotype was recorded many times. The chain combines TRBV12-3 or TRBV12-4 with TRBJ1-5, with TRBD1 as a possible D gene (5 bases). The V and J ends lost 1 base and 3 bases respectively, with 10 bases between them. The length of the CDR3 is 15 residues. CDR3 DNA: TGTGCCAGCAGTTTAGGGGGGGGTAACAATCAGCCCCAGCATTTT. Translated, it gives CASSLGGGNNQPQHF.

The rearrangement joins TRBV20-1 to TRBJ2-1; 8 positions agree with TRBD2. The CDR3 length is 15 residues. Germline-derived CDR1 and CDR2 are DFQATT and SNEGSKA (reference sequence). Trimming removed 0 bases from V and 3 bases from J; junction bases left unmatched: 4. This chain's CDR3 is CSARDSSGSYNEQFF. CDR3 DNA: TGCAGTGCTAGAGATTCCAGCGGGAGCTACAATGAGCAGTTCTTC.

This clonotype was counted only a few times. The chain links TRBV24-1 to TRBJ2-1; D is perhaps TRBD1 (5 bases). Germline V gives CDR1 KGHDR, CDR2 SFDVKD. The CDR3 consists of 15 residues. The V end lost 4 bases, the J end lost 0 bases, and 9 bases lay between the germline ends. The CDR3 coding sequence is TGTGCCACCAGTGACCCCAGGGTCTCCTACAATGAGCAGTTCTTC. It codes for CATSDPRVSYNEQFF.

V gene TRBV12-3 or TRBV12-4 combines with J gene TRBJ2-2, with 13 bases that match TRBD2. The CDR3 runs to 17 residues. Trimming at V came to 6 bases and at J to 3 bases, leaving 7 bases not matched to a gene. The CDR3 sequence: CASSRTSGGRYTGELFF. The CDR3 DNA is TGTGCCAGCAGCCGGACTAGCGGGGGTCGGTACACCGGGGAGCTGTTTTTT.

The chain employs TRBV12-3 or TRBV12-4 and TRBJ2-3; no reliable D call. V was cut by 5 bases and J by 6 bases, with 12 bases left in between. The CDR3 is 13 amino acids. The CDR3 is CASSPGPRDTQYF. CDR3 in DNA: TGTGCCAGCAGTCCTGGCCCTAGGGATACGCAGTATTTT.

The V call is TRBV20-1, the J call TRBJ2-7; TRBD2 matches 12 bases. Germline values: CDR1 DFQATT, CDR2 SNEGSKA (reference sequence). The junction had 10 bases not matched to a gene; V was cut back by 3 bases and J by 4 bases. The CDR3 runs 16 residues. The CDR3 nucleotides read TGCAGTGCTAGTGGCTCTAGCGGGAGGGCCATATACGAGCAGTACTTC. This sequence encodes CSASGSSGRAIYEQYF.

V usage is TRBV2 and J usage is TRBJ2-2; no clear D gene. V lost 0 bases and J lost 6, with 11 bases in between. The CDR3 extends over 15 amino acids. Germline V gives CDR1 SNHLY, CDR2 FYNNEI. CDR3 in DNA: TGTGCCAGCAGTGAAGCGCTTATGGCAGCCGGGGAGCTGTTTTTT. It is translated as CASSEALMAAGELFF.

This clonotype was picked up a small number of times. J is TRBJ1-2 and V is TRBV27; D is uncertain. Trimming removed 3 bases at V and 2 bases at J, with 7 bases between. The CDR3 length is 13 residues. Germline V CDR1 and CDR2: MNHEY, SMNVEV (reference sequence). CDR3 sequence: CASSFKANYGYTF. The CDR3 nucleotides are TGTGCCAGCAGTTTTAAGGCGAACTATGGCTACACCTTC.

V is TRBV11-2 and J is TRBJ1-1, with no clear D. Trimming stripped 1 base from V and 5 bases from J, with 14 bases between. The length of the CDR3 is 15 residues. Per germline, CDR1 SGHAT and CDR2 FQNNGV. The CDR3 DNA is TGTGCCAGCAGCTTAGGAGTCGTTGTACGGACTGAAGCTTTCTTT. It translates to CASSLGVVVRTEAFF. The full variable domain, in which reference TRBV11-2 and TRBJ1-1 provide the parts outside the CDR3, is EAGVAQSPRYKIIEKRQSVAFWCNPISGHATLYWYQQILGQGPKLLIQFQNNGVVDDSQLPKDRFSAERLKGVDSTLKIQPAKLEDSAVYLCASSLGVVVRTEAFFGQGTRLTVV.

This clonotype was seen a few times. CDR3 region: CASSYVIVTGINSPLHF. The CDR3 nucleotides are TGTGCCAGCAGTTACGTTATAGTAACAGGGATTAATTCACCCCTCCACTTT. The chain employs TRBV6-5 and TRBJ1-6; a possible D gene is TRBD1 (6 bases). CDR3 length equals 17 residues. The V gene lost 2 bases and the J gene lost 6 bases, with 17 bases spanning the gap. CDR1 and CDR2 (germline): MNHEY, SVGAGI.

This clonotype has only a few counts. The chain is built from TRBV3-1 and TRBJ2-3, with 9 bases lining up with TRBD1. The germline V gene has CDR1 LGHDT and CDR2 YNNKEL (reference sequence). Germline trimming cut 2 bases from V and 4 bases from J; bases unmatched to any gene: 16. This CDR3 has 19 residues. This CDR3 is CASSQLRTTGTGRSDTQYF. CDR3 DNA sequence: TGTGCCAGCAGCCAATTAAGGACAACCGGGACAGGGAGGTCAGATACGCAGTATTTT.

This clonotype was counted only a few times. The gene calls are TRBV5-1 and TRBJ2-1, with a possible D match to TRBD1 (6 bases). Germline lookup yields CDR1 SGHRS and CDR2 YFSETQ. The CDR3 totals 17 residues. V lost 0 bases and J lost 9, with 22 bases in between. CDR3 sequence: CASSLESGEGVRIEQFF. The CDR3 DNA sequence: TGCGCCAGCAGCTTGGAGTCCGGCGAGGGGGTTCGTATTGAGCAGTTCTTC.

The table lists this clonotype with a few counts. The genes are TRBV18 and TRBJ2-1; D is possibly TRBD1 (7 bases). Trimming shortened V by 5 bases and J by 7 bases, and 15 bases separated the two germline ends. In germline, CDR1 is KGHSH, CDR2 LQKENI. The CDR3 runs to 14 residues. CDR3 nucleotide sequence: TGTGCCAGCTCAAGCTCGGCAGGGGGGAATGAGCAGTTCTTC. Translated: CASSSSAGGNEQFF.

This clonotype has ten or more counts. V gene TRBV7-2 combines with J gene TRBJ2-3; the D gene is possibly TRBD1 (5 bases). Germline V CDR1 and CDR2: SGHTA, FQGNSA. V lost 4 bases, J lost 0 bases, and 8 bases lay in between. The CDR3 covers 14 residues. CDR3 residues: CASSWTRSTDTQYF. CDR3 in DNA: TGTGCCAGCAGCTGGACACGTAGCACAGATACGCAGTATTTT.

This clonotype showed up just a few times. The chain employs TRBV4-2 and TRBJ2-3; 9 bases line up with TRBD2. The junction had 7 bases not matched to a gene; V was cut back by 0 bases and J by 0 bases. This CDR3 comprises 18 residues. Germline V gives CDR1 LGHNA, CDR2 YNFKEQ. The CDR3 is CASSQEGAGGSSTDTQYF. The CDR3, as DNA: TGTGCCAGCAGCCAAGAAGGAGCGGGGGGCTCCAGCACAGATACGCAGTATTTT.

The rearrangement links TRBV6-1 to TRBJ2-5, with TRBD1 identical over 8 bases. This CDR3 contains 15 residues. V shed 8 bases, J shed 1 base, and the junction held 9 bases outside the gene matches. CDR1 is MNHNS and CDR2 is SASEGT in the germline V gene. CDR3 residues: CASAGGASLQETQYF. The CDR3, as DNA: TGTGCCAGCGCAGGGGGCGCCTCTCTCCAAGAGACCCAGTACTTC.

In nucleotides, the CDR3 is TGTGCCAGCAGCCCTAGCGGGAGAATCCAGCAAGAGACCCAGTACTTC. Protein: CASSPSGRIQQETQYF. The chain links TRBV4-2 to TRBJ2-5; 10 nucleotides match TRBD2. V gave up 4 bases and J gave up 2 bases; unmatched junction bases: 7. Germline V gene sequence: CDR1 LGHNA, CDR2 YNFKEQ. The CDR3 spans 16 residues.